This TCR beta chain was found in a study of Graves' ophthalmopathy and Graves' hyperthyroidism. Study results and caveats: Blood repertoires reportedly contained most expanded thyroid clonotypes above 0.001 frequency.

Amplifying from RNA transcripts, the study obtained TCR beta CDR3 regions. Second-round multiplex PCR came after a first-round RT-PCR that employed HTBI primers. TCRdb re-called the multiplex PCR reads with MiXCR, one entry per CDR3 protein. The sample records a few hundred thousand distinct CDR3 sequences, around a fifth being singletons. This clonotype has a count of ten or more. Its antigen remains unidentified. Germline V CDR1 and CDR2: MNHNS, SASEGT. The V end lost 6 bases, the J end lost 2 bases, and 17 bases lay between the germline ends. This CDR3 is 17 amino acids long. This chain joins TRBV6-1 and TRBJ2-6; tentative D call: TRBD1 (6 bases). This receptor was taken from a woman between 50 and 59 years old with Graves' ophthalmopathy. The sample comprised peripheral blood. Written as DNA, the CDR3 is TGTGCCAGCAGACTACTTGAAAAGGGGGCTGGGGCCAACGTCCTGACTTTC. This gives the protein CASRLLEKGAGANVLTF.